Presented here are 30 T cell receptor beta chains from one specimen sequenced in a study of cytomegalovirus exposure and HLA in healthy donors. Amplification used 60 Vbeta primers and 13 Jbeta primers. The data were produced by immunoSEQ multiplex PCR, yet TCRdb's version contains in-frame clones alone and is incomplete. This table has some 130,000 clones, 80% appearing once. Sequences were obtained from PBMCs. Source of these receptors: a young man in good health and CMV-seronegative.

The chain employs TRBV7-9 and TRBJ2-1; D uncertain. This CDR3 comprises 11 residues. CDR1 and CDR2 from the germline V gene are SEHNR and FQNEAQ (reference sequence). The germline V and J ends were trimmed by 7 bases and 4 bases, with 5 bases remaining between them. The CDR3 protein is CASTPYNEQFF. The CDR3 DNA sequence: TGTGCCAGCACCCCGTACAATGAGCAGTTCTTC.

The CDR3 DNA follows: TGTGCCAGCAGCTTAGACAGGGGCCGAGGGAACAATCAGCCCCAGCATTTT. Its translation: CASSLDRGRGNNQPQHF. This chain uses TRBV7-9 with TRBJ1-5; TRBD1 agrees at 7 bases. The germline V gene has CDR1 SEHNR and CDR2 FQNEAQ (reference sequence). With 1 base clipped from V and 3 bases from J, the junction kept 9 bases outside the gene matches. This CDR3 is 17 amino acids long.

The rearrangement joins TRBV28 to TRBJ2-2; possibly TRBD1 for D (5 bases). The CDR3 sequence is 15 residues long. The germline V gene encodes CDR1 MDHEN and CDR2 SYDVKM. V lost 3 bases to trimming and J lost 0 bases, with 8 bases between them. CDR3 nucleotides: TGTGCCAGCAGTTTTAGGGGTCCGAACACCGGGGAGCTGTTTTTT. Its translation: CASSFRGPNTGELFF.

This clone has only a few counts. The CDR3 loop reads CASRGQADEKLFF. DNA of the CDR3: TGTGCCAGCAGGGGACAGGCTGATGAAAAACTGTTTTTT. This chain joins TRBV2 and TRBJ1-4; TRBD1 agrees at 8 bases. The CDR3 spans 13 residues. The V segment lost 6 bases and the J segment 6 bases; nucleotides outside the gene matches: 3. The V gene's germline CDR1 is SNHLY and CDR2 FYNNEI.

The chain links TRBV6-5 to TRBJ2-7, with D perhaps matching TRBD2 (5 bases). Germline assignment: CDR1 MNHEY and CDR2 SVGAGI. CDR3 length: 13 amino acids. In DNA form, the CDR3 reads TGTGCTAGCTACGACGGGGTCTCCTACGAGCAGTACTTC. Encoded protein: CASYDGVSYEQYF.

V usage is TRBV21-1 and J usage is TRBJ2-7; the table's TRBD2 call for D was not verified on the DNA. TRBV21-1 is designated a pseudogene. The CDR3 loop spans 12 amino acids. The CDR3: CASSTRRNEQYF. CDR3 nucleotide sequence: TGTGCCAGCAGCACCCGGCGGAACGAGCAGTACTTC.

CDR3 residues: CASSPREDTGELFF. The CDR3 DNA reads TGTGCCAGCTCACCACGTGAGGATACCGGGGAGCTGTTTTTT. The V and J genes are TRBV18 and TRBJ2-2; D gene ambiguous. The CDR3 is made up of 14 amino acids. The V gene's germline CDR1 is KGHSH and CDR2 LQKENI. Trimming stripped 1 base from V and 5 bases from J, with 8 bases between.

The V and J genes are TRBV7-2 and TRBJ1-3; 9 nucleotides agree with TRBD1. Germline-derived CDR1 and CDR2 are SGHTA and FQGNSA. V dropped 5 bases and J dropped 0; count of bases not matched to a gene: 5. CDR3 size: 16 residues. The CDR3, as DNA: TGTGCCAGCAGCAACAGGGGGCCGGGCTCTGGAAACACCATATATTTT. It codes for CASSNRGPGSGNTIYF.

The chain links TRBV5-1 to TRBJ2-1; D perhaps matches TRBD2 (6 bases). The CDR3 has 15 amino acids. Per germline, CDR1 SGHRS and CDR2 YFSETQ. V lost 0 bases and J lost 6, with 13 bases in between. The CDR3 spells CASSLGGAGSNEQFF. The CDR3 nucleotides are TGCGCCAGCAGCTTGGGGGGCGCGGGATCCAATGAGCAGTTCTTC.

The rearrangement uses TRBV6-6 and TRBJ1-1; D possibly corresponds to TRBD1 (5 bases). Trimming pared 6 bases from V and 6 bases from J, leaving 17 bases between. This CDR3 has 14 residues. The germline V gene has CDR1 MNHNY and CDR2 SVGAGI (reference sequence). The CDR3 nucleotides are TGTGCCAGCAGACCGTGGGGCGGTAAGGCTGAAGCTTTCTTT. Protein sequence: CASRPWGGKAEAFF.

The chain couples TRBV10-3 to TRBJ1-2, with 9 positions matching TRBD1. The CDR3 sequence is 13 residues long. The ends lost 6 bases at V and 8 bases at J; junction bases unmatched: 7. Germline CDR1 reads ENHRY; CDR2 reads SYGVKD. CDR3 loop: CAISRDREDGYTF. In DNA form, the CDR3 reads TGTGCCATCAGCCGGGACAGGGAGGACGGCTACACCTTC.

The V gene is TRBV28, the J gene TRBJ2-1; the D gene is possibly TRBD1 (7 bases). V was trimmed by 4 bases and J by 6 bases, leaving 16 bases between them. This CDR3 contains 15 residues. Germline CDR1 MDHEN, CDR2 SYDVKM. The CDR3 protein is CASSSTTQGGNEQFF. CDR3 in DNA: TGTGCCAGCAGTTCTACCACTCAGGGGGGCAATGAGCAGTTCTTC.

V is TRBV27 and J is TRBJ2-7; 7 bases agree with TRBD1. Germline V gives CDR1 MNHEY, CDR2 SMNVEV (reference sequence). Trimming cost V 5 bases and J 9 bases; bases outside gene matches: 10. CDR3 size: 13 residues. DNA for the CDR3: TGTGCCAGCAGTCCGAGGACAGGTCAGCTGCAGTACTTC. This codes for CASSPRTGQLQYF.

This clone was observed once. V is TRBV2 and J is TRBJ1-1; no clear D. V was cut by 5 bases and J by 5 bases, with 9 bases left in between. CDR1 is SNHLY and CDR2 is FYNNEI in the germline V gene. This CDR3 is 12 amino acids long. CDR3 sequence reads: CASSSWRTEAFF. The CDR3 bases are TGTGCCAGCAGTTCCTGGAGGACTGAAGCTTTCTTT.

The genes are TRBV11-3 and TRBJ2-7; D is ambiguous. Looked up from germline, CDR1 is SGHNT and CDR2 is YENEEA. V was shortened by 5 bases and J by 5 bases, with 7 bases between the two germline ends. This CDR3 region has 11 residues. CDR3 residues: CASSLGHEQYF. The CDR3 nucleotides read TGTGCCAGCAGCCTTGGCCACGAGCAGTACTTC.

The CDR3 spells CASSEYHEQYF. The CDR3 nucleotides read TGTGCCAGCAGTGAGTACCACGAGCAGTACTTC. The chain carries TRBV2 and TRBJ2-5, with D unresolved. The J call is doubtful: the DNA matches TRBJ2-7 better. From germline, CDR1 is SNHLY and CDR2 FYNNEI. This CDR3 comprises 11 residues.

As concerns this clone: This specimen includes other DNA sequences encoding the same CDR3. V is TRBV25-1 and J is TRBJ1-4; possible D gene TRBD1, 6 bases. Germline V gives CDR1 MGHDK, CDR2 SYGVNS. The V end was cut by 4 bases, the J end by 5 bases, with 11 bases between. The CDR3 length is 14 residues. CDR3 sequence (DNA): TGTGCCAGCAGTGTTGGGGGCTTGAATGAAAAACTGTTTTTT. Protein: CASSVGGLNEKLFF. The full variable domain, rest sourced from reference TRBV25-1 and TRBJ1-4, is EADIYQTPRYLVIGTGKKITLECSQTMGHDKMYWYQQDPGMELHLIHYSYGVNSTEKGDLSSESTVSRIRTEHFPLTLESARPSHTSQYLCASSVGGLNEKLFFGSGTQLSVL.

The J gene is TRBJ2-7, the V gene TRBV5-4, with 8 positions matching TRBD2. The V and J ends lost 1 base and 1 base, in that order; junction bases with no gene match: 7. The CDR3 sequence is 16 residues long. Germline lookup yields CDR1 SGHNT and CDR2 YYREEE (reference sequence). In DNA form, the CDR3 reads TGTGCCAGCAGCTTGTTTAGCGGGAAAGCTTCCTACGAGCAGTACTTC. Translating gives CASSLFSGKASYEQYF.

The chain is built from TRBV7-2 and TRBJ1-2; perhaps TRBD1 as D (6 bases). CDR1 is SGHTA and CDR2 is FQGNSA in the germline V gene. The CDR3 spans 15 residues. Trimming stripped 2 bases from V and 1 base from J, with 11 bases between. The CDR3 DNA follows: TGTGCCAGCAGCTTACAGGGGAGCGTTAACTATGGCTACACCTTC. Encoded protein: CASSLQGSVNYGYTF.

The chain links TRBV6-1 to TRBJ1-2; 8 nucleotides match TRBD1. J gave up 8 bases and V 4 bases, and 12 bases lay outside the gene matches. Germline values: CDR1 MNHNS, CDR2 SASEGT. This CDR3 is built from 15 residues. In nucleotides, the CDR3 is TGTGCCAGCAGTGTCCCCGGGACAGGACTGGAAGGCTACACCTTC. As protein: CASSVPGTGLEGYTF.

This sequence joins TRBV5-1 and TRBJ2-7; TRBD2 aligns across 15 bases. J was trimmed by 6 bases and V by 0 bases; bases with no gene match: 4. The germline CDR1 and CDR2 sequences are SGHRS and YFSETQ. This CDR3 has 16 amino acids. The CDR3 reads CASSLGTSGRVGEQYF. Written as DNA, the CDR3 is TGCGCCAGCAGCTTGGGGACTAGCGGGAGGGTTGGCGAGCAGTACTTC.

The gene calls are TRBV30 and TRBJ1-4, with TRBD1 as a possible D gene (6 bases). Trimming removed 0 bases from V and 0 bases from J, with 11 bases in between. The CDR3 totals 16 residues. The germline V gene encodes CDR1 GTSNPN and CDR2 SVGIG (reference sequence). CDR3 nucleotides: TGTGCCTGGAGTGTTGGACAGTTTGCAACTAATGAAAAACTGTTTTTT. Its protein product is CAWSVGQFATNEKLFF.

The chain has TRBV5-6 and TRBJ2-1; tentative D call: TRBD2 (5 bases). CDR3 length equals 14 residues. Trimming took 3 bases from V and 1 from J, leaving 8 bases between them. Germline CDR1 SGHDT, CDR2 YYEEEE. The CDR3 protein is CASSSGLSYNEQFF. In DNA, the CDR3 is TGTGCCAGCAGCTCAGGACTTTCCTACAATGAGCAGTTCTTC.

V is TRBV14 and J is TRBJ2-1, with D maybe TRBD2 (6 bases). The germline V and J ends were trimmed by 3 bases and 9 bases, with 6 bases remaining between them. This CDR3 is built from 11 residues. Germline CDR1 reads SGHDN; CDR2 reads FVKESK. This CDR3 reads CASSQGGEQFF. The CDR3 coding sequence is TGTGCCAGCAGCCAGGGGGGTGAGCAGTTCTTC.

The chain joins TRBV2 to TRBJ1-4, with 8 bases matching TRBD1. With V trimmed by 8 bases and J by 6 bases, 8 bases remained unmatched. Germline CDR1 SNHLY, CDR2 FYNNEI. The CDR3 length is 14 residues. The CDR3 bases are TGTGCCAGCTTAGCTCCGGACAGGGATGAAAAACTGTTTTTT. It is translated as CASLAPDRDEKLFF.

This chain joins TRBV7-9 and TRBJ1-2, with D possibly being TRBD1 (6 bases). This CDR3 is 13 amino acids long. Germline lookup yields CDR1 SEHNR and CDR2 FQNEAQ (reference sequence). V was clipped by 4 bases and J by 5 bases, with 11 bases between them. CDR3 protein: CASSSLGGYGYTF. For the CDR3, the DNA is TGTGCCAGCAGCTCATTAGGGGGTTATGGCTACACCTTC.

The J gene is TRBJ2-5, the V gene TRBV5-1; TRBD1 agrees at 9 bases. The CDR3 is 14 amino acids. V lost 1 base to trimming and J lost 5 bases; unmatched junction nucleotides: 3. Per the germline V gene, CDR1 is SGHRS and CDR2 is YFSETQ. In DNA form, the CDR3 reads TGCGCCAGCAGCTTGCAACAGGGGGCGGAGACCCAGTACTTC. Its protein is CASSLQQGAETQYF. The full variable domain, its missing parts supplied by reference TRBV5-1 and TRBJ2-5, is KAGVTQTPRYLIKTRGQQVTLSCSPISGHRSVSWYQQTPGQGLQFLFEYFSETQRNKGNFPGRFSGRQFSNSRSEMNVSTLELGDSALYLCASSLQQGAETQYFGPGTRLLVL.

The chain links TRBV11-2 to TRBJ2-1, with TRBD2 matching 13 bases. Per germline, CDR1 SGHAT and CDR2 FQNNGV. This CDR3 is 15 amino acids long. Trimming removed 8 bases from V and 4 bases from J; junction bases left unmatched: 5. DNA for the CDR3: TGTGCCAGCTCCCGGACTAGCGGGAGTTACAATGAGCAGTTCTTC. It is translated as CASSRTSGSYNEQFF.

This clone occurred a few times. V is TRBV30 and J is TRBJ1-1; D is unclear. The CDR3 runs to 14 residues. Germline CDR1 is GTSNPN and CDR2 is SVGIG (reference sequence). V shed 5 bases and J shed 0 bases, with 13 bases lying between them. The CDR3 bases are TGTGCCTGGCAACCCTTGACATTGAACACTGAAGCTTTCTTT. It is translated as CAWQPLTLNTEAFF.

The chain is built from TRBV7-9 and TRBJ2-7; TRBD2 is a possible D gene (6 bases). V was clipped by 2 bases and J by 5 bases, with 10 bases between them. CDR3 length equals 13 residues. The germline CDR1 and CDR2 sequences are SEHNR and FQNEAQ (reference sequence). DNA of the CDR3: TGTGCCAGCAGCTTATCTAGCGTGCACGAGCAGTACTTC. Protein product: CASSLSSVHEQYF.